This entry concerns a single TCR beta chain. 5' RACE with UMI labels generated the TRB cDNA libraries. TCRdb re-called the 5' RACE reads and catalogs CDR3 proteins one per entry, DNA excluded. Its table lists 45,000 to 75,000 distinct CDR3 sequences. Germline V lookup: CDR1 LGHDT, CDR2 YNNKEL (reference sequence). This CDR3 is 15 amino acids long. The sample belongs to a study of CXCR3-negative and CXCR3-positive naive CD8 T cells. This receptor was obtained from a human donor in good health. Some clones in this sample may be carry-over from other donors' samples. The chain uses TRBV3-1 and TRBJ2-7. The sample taken for sequencing was naive CXCR3- CD8+ T cells from blood. Subset of the sample: CD45RO-CCR7+CD27+CD95- naive CD8+ T cells lacking CXCR3 (TNR3-). Here the CDR3 reads CASSQGFLGAYEQYF.